One sample yielded the 23 T cell receptor beta chains listed below, sequenced in a study of T cell repertoires in cytomegalovirus infection (dated by TCRdb to between 2019 and 2020). Instrument used: Illumina HiSeq 1500. Starting from the raw public reads, TCRdb applied fastp trimming at Q25, assembled clones with MiXCR and retained in-frame beta chains. Rows matching on CDR3 protein sequence are summarized as one entry with the most common DNA and genes. The sample includes around 300,000 distinct CDR3 sequences, with roughly 23% observed a single time. Approximately 13% of the sample is held by the ten biggest clonotypes. Sequencing used PBMCs. The receptors come from a human donor in good health (CMV status not recorded). Some clones in this sample may be carry-over from other donors' samples.

The chain couples TRBV20-1 to TRBJ1-4, with 11 bases that match TRBD1. The germline V gene has CDR1 DFQATT and CDR2 SNEGSKA (reference sequence). The CDR3 is 15 amino acids. V shed 3 bases and J 7 bases; nucleotides not matched to a gene: 7. The CDR3 DNA is TGCAGTGCTAGGGGCGACGGGACAGGGGGTGAAAAACTGTTTTTT. It yields the protein CSARGDGTGGEKLFF.

Many counts were recorded for this clonotype. The chain joins TRBV7-2 to TRBJ1-2; the D is unclear. V was pared by 0 bases and J by 0 bases, with 11 bases between. Germline V CDR1 and CDR2: SGHTA, FQGNSA. This CDR3 comprises 16 residues. The CDR3 protein is CASSLASEPSNYGYTF. The DNA of the CDR3 is TGTGCCAGCAGCTTAGCGTCTGAACCCTCTAACTATGGCTACACCTTC.

The chain is built from TRBV6-5 and TRBJ1-5; D is unclear. The CDR3 is 13 amino acids. Germline CDR1 is MNHEY and CDR2 is SVGAGI. V was pared by 6 bases and J by 1 base, with 7 bases between. The CDR3 DNA follows: TGTGCCAGCAGCCAACAGAGCAATCAGCCCCAGCATTTT. This translates into CASSQQSNQPQHF.

V and J are TRBV2 and TRBJ2-3; D gene ambiguous. This CDR3 contains 16 residues. Germline V gene lookup returns CDR1 SNHLY and CDR2 FYNNEI. The germline V and J ends were trimmed by 2 bases and 0 bases, with 12 bases remaining between them. Here the CDR3 reads CASSELRQLSTDTQYF. Here the CDR3 DNA reads TGTGCCAGCAGTGAACTACGGCAGCTTAGCACAGATACGCAGTATTTT.

This chain joins TRBV5-1 and TRBJ2-3; D gene uncertain. V lost 4 bases and J lost 1, with 10 bases in between. The CDR3 covers 14 residues. CDR1 is SGHRS and CDR2 is YFSETQ in the germline V gene. The CDR3 here is CASSANMGTDTQYF. Here the CDR3 DNA reads TGCGCCAGCAGCGCTAATATGGGCACAGATACGCAGTATTTT.

This clonotype was recorded at least ten times. V gene TRBV7-2 combines with J gene TRBJ2-1; 10 positions match TRBD2. The V gene end was trimmed by 1 base and the J gene end by 0 bases; junction bases not matched to a gene: 12. There are 20 residues in the CDR3. From germline, CDR1 is SGHTA and CDR2 FQGNSA. The CDR3 DNA sequence: TGTGCCAGCAGCTTAGTACTAGCGGGATCCTTTACAAGCTCCTACAATGAGCAGTTCTTC. Translating it yields CASSLVLAGSFTSSYNEQFF. The entire variable domain, with the rest obtained from reference TRBV7-2 and TRBJ2-1, is as follows: GAGVSQSPSNKVTEKGKDVELRCDPISGHTALYWYRQSLGQGLEFLIYFQGNSAPDKSGLPSDRFSAERTGGSVSTLTIQRTQQEDSAVYLCASSLVLAGSFTSSYNEQFFGPGTRLTVL.

This clonotype was detected many times. The chain recombines TRBV7-9 with TRBJ1-2, with a weak D call TRBD1 (6 bases). Germline assignment: CDR1 SEHNR and CDR2 FQNEAQ (reference sequence). The V end lost 4 bases, the J end lost 7 bases, and 22 bases lay between the germline ends. The CDR3 is 16 amino acids. DNA of the CDR3: TGTGCCAGCAGCTCCAGCTACTTGCCCGGGGGGCTTGGCTACACCTTC. Translated, it gives CASSSSYLPGGLGYTF.

This clonotype has a single count. The chain uses TRBV28 and TRBJ1-3; no reliable D call. The CDR3 covers 15 residues. Looked up from germline, CDR1 is MDHEN and CDR2 is SYDVKM. V lost 1 base and J lost 0, with 7 bases in between. The CDR3 sequence is CASSLFGNSGNTIYF. The CDR3 DNA reads as TGTGCCAGCAGTTTATTTGGAAACTCTGGAAACACCATATATTTT.

The gene calls are TRBV30 and TRBJ1-6; D unclear. Germline V gene lookup returns CDR1 GTSNPN and CDR2 SVGIG (reference sequence). Trimming took 1 base from V and 8 from J, leaving 9 bases between them. This CDR3 region has 13 residues. Here the CDR3 DNA reads TGTGCCTGGAGTGCAGACACCTATTCACCCCTCCACTTT. As protein: CAWSADTYSPLHF.

Ten or more counts support this clonotype. The rearrangement links TRBV7-2 to TRBJ2-2, with D possibly TRBD1 on 6 matching bases. Germline V gives CDR1 SGHTA, CDR2 FQGNSA. Trimming cost V 3 bases and J 1 base, with 9 bases left between them. There are 15 residues in the CDR3. CDR3 residues: CASSFKTGNTGELFF. The CDR3 DNA is TGTGCCAGCAGCTTCAAGACAGGGAACACCGGGGAGCTGTTTTTT.

V gene TRBV5-6 combines with J gene TRBJ2-7, with D tentatively TRBD1 (6 bases). CDR3 length: 14 amino acids. Germline CDR1 and CDR2: SGHDT and YYEEEE. V was clipped by 5 bases and J by 2 bases, with 14 bases between them. The CDR3 region has the DNA TGTGCCAGCAGAGAGGACAGTATACCCTACGAGCAGTACTTC. Amino acid sequence: CASREDSIPYEQYF.

This clonotype was counted a few times. The chain carries TRBV2 and TRBJ1-5; TRBD1 aligns across 9 bases. This CDR3 is built from 14 residues. Trimming took 6 bases from V and 6 from J; bases not matched to a gene: 6. The germline V gene has CDR1 SNHLY and CDR2 FYNNEI. The CDR3 DNA follows: TGTGCCAGCAGGGACGACAGGGGGAGTCAGCCCCAGCATTTT. This translates into CASRDDRGSQPQHF.

Many counts were recorded for this clonotype. The chain employs TRBV7-2 and TRBJ2-5, with 10 bases identical to TRBD1. This CDR3 is built from 18 residues. Per the germline V gene, CDR1 is SGHTA and CDR2 is FQGNSA. V dropped 3 bases and J dropped 5; count of bases not matched to a gene: 15. The CDR3 protein is CASSFISPGQGFPETQYF. In DNA form, the CDR3 reads TGTGCCAGCAGCTTTATTTCTCCGGGACAGGGGTTCCCTGAGACCCAGTACTTC.

This chain connects TRBV19 to TRBJ1-1; weak D call: TRBD1 (5 bases). The V gene lost 6 bases and the J gene lost 3 bases, with 14 bases spanning the gap. The CDR3 contains 14 residues. Germline CDR1 is LNHDA and CDR2 is SQIVND (reference sequence). The CDR3 DNA follows: TGTGCCAGTAGCTCAGGGTATTTGGACACTGAAGCTTTCTTT. Translated, it gives CASSSGYLDTEAFF.

The V and J genes are TRBV20-1 and TRBJ2-7; unclear D gene. This CDR3 has 15 residues. The V gene lost 6 bases and the J gene lost 3 bases, with 21 bases spanning the gap. Per the germline V gene, CDR1 is DFQATT and CDR2 is SNEGSKA (reference sequence). The CDR3 DNA reads TGCAGTGCCCTTAGTCCACGGAGCCAAAGCTACGAGCAGTACTTC. This codes for CSALSPRSQSYEQYF.

This clonotype was observed at least ten times. The V call is TRBV7-2, the J call TRBJ1-3, with TRBD1 as a possible D gene (5 bases). Germline loops: CDR1 SGHTA, CDR2 FQGNSA. The CDR3 totals 16 residues. V lost 1 base and J lost 1, with 11 bases in between. CDR3 amino acids: CASSLGLGRSGNTIYF. CDR3 DNA: TGTGCCAGCAGCTTAGGCCTGGGACGTTCTGGAAACACCATATATTTT.

This clonotype was counted only a few times. This chain uses TRBV7-2 with TRBJ2-1; 7 nucleotides align to TRBD2. Germline lookup yields CDR1 SGHTA and CDR2 FQGNSA. After removal of 4 bases from V and 3 bases from J, the junction contained 0 bases not matched to a gene. The CDR3 is 13 amino acids. The CDR3 is CASSSSGYNEQFF. Here the CDR3 DNA reads TGTGCCAGCAGCTCTAGCGGCTACAATGAGCAGTTCTTC.

This clonotype has a handful of counts. The V and J genes are TRBV11-2 and TRBJ1-1; D is unresolved. Trimming left V 0 bases short and J 4 bases short, with 15 bases between. The V gene's germline CDR1 is SGHAT and CDR2 FQNNGV. This CDR3 has 16 amino acids. The chain's CDR3 is CASSLDFQTRGTEAFF. The CDR3 DNA sequence: TGTGCCAGCAGCTTAGATTTCCAGACCCGCGGCACTGAAGCTTTCTTT.

The sample holds a few counts of this clonotype. The rearrangement uses TRBV12-3 or TRBV12-4 and TRBJ2-1, with 8 bases aligning to TRBD2. This CDR3 contains 16 residues. Trimming removed 6 bases from V and 4 bases from J; junction bases left unmatched: 11. The CDR3 protein is CASRTLAGGVYNEQFF. In nucleotides, the CDR3 is TGTGCCAGCAGAACCCTTGCGGGGGGTGTATACAATGAGCAGTTCTTC.

This clonotype has ten or more counts. The rearrangement links TRBV7-2 to TRBJ2-7; D is tentatively TRBD1 or TRBD2 (5 bases each). V lost 3 bases and J lost 4, with 10 bases in between. CDR1 and CDR2 (germline): SGHTA, FQGNSA. The CDR3 extends over 13 amino acids. CDR3 protein: CASSFVGDYEQYF. The CDR3 nucleotides are TGTGCCAGCAGCTTCGTGGGGGATTACGAGCAGTACTTC.

J is TRBJ2-5 and V is TRBV20-1, with unresolved D. V was clipped by 4 bases and J by 3 bases, with 15 bases between them. CDR3 length: 14 amino acids. Germline lookup yields CDR1 DFQATT and CDR2 SNEGSKA (reference sequence). For the CDR3, the DNA is TGCAGTGCTATCGCCAGTCGCGGAGAAGAGACCCAGTACTTC. Amino acid sequence: CSAIASRGEETQYF.

This clonotype was counted a few times. This chain links TRBV12-3 or TRBV12-4 with TRBJ1-4; 7 positions match TRBD1. There are 14 residues in the CDR3. The V segment lost 2 bases and the J segment 8 bases; nucleotides outside the gene matches: 5. Here the CDR3 reads CASSLRGPSEKLFF. In DNA, the CDR3 is TGTGCCAGCAGTTTAAGGGGGCCCTCAGAAAAACTGTTTTTT.

This clonotype was counted between two and nine times. This chain connects TRBV5-1 to TRBJ2-4; TRBD1 matches at 9 bases. This CDR3 is 15 amino acids long. V dropped 3 bases and J dropped 6; count of bases not matched to a gene: 7. Germline CDR1 and CDR2: SGHRS and YFSETQ. The CDR3 loop reads CASSSRTGEANIQYF. Here the CDR3 DNA reads TGCGCCAGCAGCTCCAGGACAGGGGAGGCAAACATTCAGTACTTC.